The rows below give T cell receptor beta chains drawn from one sample of a study of siplizumab effects on memory and regulatory T cells. Some clones are missing from TCRdb's copy, which holds only in-frame ones; the method was immunoSEQ multiplex PCR. This table holds some 110,000 clones, 85% to 95% found once. What was sequenced was CD4+ T cells sorted from blood. The receptors were sampled from a human donor in good health. Both conserved end residues are part of each CDR3.

>TRBJ1-1|TRBV10-3
CAIRRTGANTEAFF
>TRBJ1-2|TRBV5-5
CASSVPTVYGYTF
>TRBJ2-4|TRBV6-5
CASSRGLAENIQYF
>TRBJ1-2|TRBV18
CASSVTGDNGYTF
>TRBJ2-3|TRBV11-3
CASSTTSGGPYADTQYF
>TRBJ2-7|TRBV6-5
CASRSTELGGYEQYF
>TRBJ1-4|TRBV5-1
CASSPGTRGEKLFF
>TRBJ1-5|TRBV10-1
CASSARQPQHF
>TRBJ1-6|TRBV19
CASSIDRGVPLHF
>TRBJ1-1|TRBV5-4
CASSLANTEAFF
>TRBJ1-1|TRBV10-3
CAIREGQGAEAFF
>TRBJ1-1|TRBV6-6
CASRLNTEAFF
>TRBJ2-3|TRBV30
CAWSVTILAESDTQYF
>TRBJ2-2|TRBV6-5
CASRLQGTGELFF